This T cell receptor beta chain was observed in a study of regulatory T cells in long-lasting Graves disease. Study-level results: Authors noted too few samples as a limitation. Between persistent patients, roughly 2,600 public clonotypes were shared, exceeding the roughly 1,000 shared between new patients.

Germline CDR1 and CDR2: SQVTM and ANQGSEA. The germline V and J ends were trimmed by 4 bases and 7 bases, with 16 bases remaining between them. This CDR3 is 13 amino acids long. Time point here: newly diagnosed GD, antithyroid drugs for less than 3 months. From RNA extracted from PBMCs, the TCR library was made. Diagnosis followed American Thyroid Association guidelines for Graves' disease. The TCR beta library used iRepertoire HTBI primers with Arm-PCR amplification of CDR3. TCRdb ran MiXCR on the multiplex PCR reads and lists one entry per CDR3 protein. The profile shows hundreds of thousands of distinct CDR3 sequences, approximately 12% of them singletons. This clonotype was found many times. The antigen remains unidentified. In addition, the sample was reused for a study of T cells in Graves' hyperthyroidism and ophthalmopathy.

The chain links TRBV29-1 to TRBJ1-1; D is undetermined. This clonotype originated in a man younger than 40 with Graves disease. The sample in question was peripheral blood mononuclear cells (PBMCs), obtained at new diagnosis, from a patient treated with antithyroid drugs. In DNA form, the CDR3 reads TGCAGCGTTGTCCACTCGGAAGGATTTGAAGCTTTCTTT. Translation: CSVVHSEGFEAFF.